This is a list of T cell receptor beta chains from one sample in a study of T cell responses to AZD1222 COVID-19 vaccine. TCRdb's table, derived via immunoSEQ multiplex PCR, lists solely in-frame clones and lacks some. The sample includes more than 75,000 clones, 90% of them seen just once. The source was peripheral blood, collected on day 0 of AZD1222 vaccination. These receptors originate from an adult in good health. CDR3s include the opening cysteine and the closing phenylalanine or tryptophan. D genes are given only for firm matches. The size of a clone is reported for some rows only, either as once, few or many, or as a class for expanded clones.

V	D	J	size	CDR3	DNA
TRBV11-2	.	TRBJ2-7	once	CASSLVPRSRSYEQYF	TGTGCCAGCAGCTTAGTCCCGAGGAGTAGATCCTACGAGCAGTACTTC
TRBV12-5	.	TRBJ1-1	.	CASGWARDTPRRNTEAFF	TGTGCTAGTGGTTGGGCACGGGACACTCCTAGGAGGAACACTGAAGCTTTCTTT
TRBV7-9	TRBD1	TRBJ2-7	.	CASSLVDRVDEQYF	TGTGCCAGCAGCTTAGTCGACAGGGTTGACGAGCAGTACTTC
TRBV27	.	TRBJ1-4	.	CASSFTGTYNEKLFF	TGTGCCAGCAGTTTCACCGGGACTTATAATGAAAAACTGTTTTTT
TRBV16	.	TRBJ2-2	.	CASSLRVTGELFF	TGTGCCAGCAGCCTTAGGGTGACCGGGGAGCTGTTTTTT
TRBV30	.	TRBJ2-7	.	CAWGGGTYEQYF	TGTGCCTGGGGTGGGGGCACCTACGAGCAGTACTTC
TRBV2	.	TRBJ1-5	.	CASSLKEWRQHF	TGTGCCAGCAGTCTAAAAGAGTGGCGCCAGCATTTT
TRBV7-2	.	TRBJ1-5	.	CASSLGMDRPQHF	TGTGCCAGCAGCTTAGGGATGGATCGGCCCCAGCATTTT
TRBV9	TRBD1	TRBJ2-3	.	CASSPRTGWADTQYF	TGTGCCAGCAGCCCCCGGACAGGGTGGGCAGATACGCAGTATTTT
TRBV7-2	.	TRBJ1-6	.	CASSLAGGPGQINSPLHF	TGTGCCAGCAGCTTAGCGGGGGGCCCCGGACAGATTAATTCACCCCTCCACTTT
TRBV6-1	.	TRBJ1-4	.	CASSDFATNEKLFF	TGTGCCAGCAGTGATTTTGCAACTAATGAAAAACTGTTTTTT
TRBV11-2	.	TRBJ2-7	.	CASSSQGATALEQYF	TGTGCCAGCAGCTCCCAGGGTGCCACCGCCTTGGAGCAGTACTTC
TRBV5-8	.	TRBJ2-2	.	CASSRRGPRSTGELFF	TGTGCCAGCAGCCGGAGAGGACCGAGATCCACCGGGGAGCTGTTTTTT
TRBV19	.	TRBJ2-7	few	CASSGASLYEQYF	TGTGCCAGTAGCGGGGCCTCCCTCTACGAGCAGTACTTC
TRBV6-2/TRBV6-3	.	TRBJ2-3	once	CASSPARVDTDTQYF	TGTGCCAGCAGCCCTGCTAGGGTGGACACAGATACGCAGTATTTT
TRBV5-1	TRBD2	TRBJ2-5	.	CASRADPSGIETQYF	TGCGCCAGCAGGGCAGACCCAAGCGGGATAGAGACCCAGTACTTC
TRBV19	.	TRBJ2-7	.	CASSPTRPRVSEQYF	TGTGCCAGTAGTCCGACTCGTCCCAGGGTCAGCGAGCAGTACTTC
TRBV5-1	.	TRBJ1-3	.	CASKAGGSGNTIYF	TGCGCCAGCAAGGCCGGGGGCTCTGGAAACACCATATATTTT
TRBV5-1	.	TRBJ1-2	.	CASSFEGDNYGYTF	TGCGCCAGCAGCTTCGAGGGAGACAACTATGGCTACACCTTC
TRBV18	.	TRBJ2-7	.	CASSPNLYEQYF	TGTGCCAGCTCACCAAATCTCTACGAGCAGTACTTC
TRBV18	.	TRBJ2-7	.	CASSPGMGEQYF	TGTGCCAGCTCACCCGGTATGGGCGAGCAGTACTTC
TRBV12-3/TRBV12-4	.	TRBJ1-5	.	CASSFTGRQPQHF	TGTGCCAGCAGTTTTACAGGGAGGCAGCCCCAGCATTTT
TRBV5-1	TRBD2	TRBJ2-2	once	CASSLAGNSGTITNTGELFF	TGCGCCAGCAGCTTGGCCGGTAATAGCGGGACAATAACAAACACCGGGGAGCTGTTTTTT
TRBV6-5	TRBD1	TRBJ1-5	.	CASSPGGSNQPQHF	TGTGCCAGCAGTCCAGGGGGTAGCAATCAGCCCCAGCATTTT
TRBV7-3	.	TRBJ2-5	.	CASSSGFQETQYF	TGTGCCAGCAGCTCGGGGTTCCAAGAGACCCAGTACTTC
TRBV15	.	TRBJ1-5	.	CATSRDLVTEGNQPQHF	TGTGCCACCAGCAGAGATTTGGTTACAGAGGGCAATCAGCCCCAGCATTTT
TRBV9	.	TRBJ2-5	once	CASSASGRRAQETQYF	TGTGCCAGCAGCGCTTCTGGCCGACGGGCGCAAGAGACCCAGTACTTC
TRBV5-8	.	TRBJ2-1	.	CASSLSGHYNEQFF	TGTGCCAGCAGCTTAAGCGGGCACTACAATGAGCAGTTCTTC
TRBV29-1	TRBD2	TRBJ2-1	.	CSDKIAGNDNEQFF	TGCAGCGACAAAATAGCGGGAAACGACAATGAGCAGTTCTTC
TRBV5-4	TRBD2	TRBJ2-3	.	CASSPGTSGRNTDTQYF	TGTGCCAGCAGCCCCGGGACTAGCGGGAGAAACACAGATACGCAGTATTTT
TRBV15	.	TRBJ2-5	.	CATTSVRGIETQYF	TGTGCCACCACCTCGGTCAGGGGCATAGAGACCCAGTACTTC
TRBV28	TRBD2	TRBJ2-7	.	CASTPGGLGSEQYF	TGTGCCAGCACCCCAGGAGGACTAGGCTCGGAGCAGTACTTC
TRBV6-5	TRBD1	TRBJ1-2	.	CASSRDRGLFGYTF	TGTGCCAGCAGCCGGGACAGGGGGCTTTTTGGCTACACCTTC
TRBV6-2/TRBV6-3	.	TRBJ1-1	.	CASSVIKNTEAFF	TGTGCCAGCAGTGTTATCAAGAACACTGAAGCTTTCTTT
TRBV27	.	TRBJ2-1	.	CASSLRWGGGSEQFF	TGTGCCAGCAGTTTAAGGTGGGGTGGGGGGTCTGAGCAGTTCTTC
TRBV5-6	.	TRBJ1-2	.	CASSTNRDYGYTF	TGTGCCAGCAGCACGAACCGAGACTATGGCTACACCTTC
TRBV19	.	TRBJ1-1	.	CASRIPIGGNTEAFF	TGTGCCAGTCGTATCCCCATCGGGGGGAACACTGAAGCTTTCTTT
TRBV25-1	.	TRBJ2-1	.	CASKGAGSYNEQFF	TGTGCCAGCAAAGGGGCGGGGTCCTACAATGAGCAGTTCTTC
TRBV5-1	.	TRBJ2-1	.	CASSWGGGGSSYNEQFF	TGCGCCAGCAGCTGGGGAGGTGGGGGATCCTCCTACAATGAGCAGTTCTTC
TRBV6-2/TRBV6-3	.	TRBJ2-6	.	CASSYPKGQLGGANVLTF	TGTGCCAGCAGTTACCCGAAAGGACAGCTGGGTGGGGCCAACGTCCTGACTTTC
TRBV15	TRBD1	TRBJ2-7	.	CATSRRRGRSGYEQYF	TGTGCCACCAGCAGACGCAGGGGGCGGTCAGGGTACGAGCAGTACTTC
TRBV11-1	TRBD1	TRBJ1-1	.	CASSVTGGTEAFF	TGTGCCAGCAGCGTAACAGGGGGCACTGAAGCTTTCTTT
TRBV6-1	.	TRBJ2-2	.	CASSEGYSGQGTGELFF	TGTGCCAGCAGTGAGGGGTATTCAGGGCAGGGCACCGGGGAGCTGTTTTTT
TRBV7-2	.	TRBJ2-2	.	CASSLQQVSNTGELFF	TGTGCCAGCAGCTTACAACAGGTTTCGAACACCGGGGAGCTGTTTTTT
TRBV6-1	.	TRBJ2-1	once	CASSERGYNEQFF	TGTGCCAGCAGTGAAAGGGGATACAATGAGCAGTTCTTC
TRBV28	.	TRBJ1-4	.	CASSLDSLKEEKLFF	TGTGCCAGCAGTTTAGACAGCCTAAAAGAAGAAAAACTGTTTTTT
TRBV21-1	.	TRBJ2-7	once	CASSKVPTSVVYEQYF	TGTGCCAGCAGCAAAGTTCCGACTAGCGTAGTCTACGAGCAGTACTTC
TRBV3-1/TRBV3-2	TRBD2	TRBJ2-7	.	CASSQDPSGRTRQYF	TGTGCCAGCAGCCAAGATCCTAGCGGGAGAACTAGGCAGTACTTC
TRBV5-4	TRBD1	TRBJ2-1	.	CASSTQGDEQFF	TGTGCCAGCAGCACACAGGGGGATGAGCAGTTCTTC
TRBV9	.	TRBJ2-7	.	CASSVGQPSNEQYF	TGTGCCAGCAGCGTCGGACAGCCCTCCAACGAGCAGTACTTC
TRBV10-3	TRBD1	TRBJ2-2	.	CAISGTGLKELFF	TGTGCCATCAGTGGGACAGGTTTGAAGGAGCTGTTTTTT
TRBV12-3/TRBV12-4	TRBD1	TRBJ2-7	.	CASNPGQGREQYF	TGTGCCAGCAATCCGGGACAGGGACGCGAGCAGTACTTC
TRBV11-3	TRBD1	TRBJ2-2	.	CASSEGQTNTGELFF	TGTGCCAGCAGCGAGGGACAGACGAACACCGGGGAGCTGTTTTTT
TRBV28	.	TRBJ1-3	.	CASKEGLPFGNTIYF	TGTGCCAGCAAGGAGGGACTGCCTTTTGGAAACACCATATATTTT
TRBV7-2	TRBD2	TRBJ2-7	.	CASSLGREGLYEQYF	TGTGCCAGCAGCTTGGGGCGGGAGGGCCTGTACGAGCAGTACTTC
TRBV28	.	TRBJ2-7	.	CASSLSVAYYEQYF	TGTGCCAGCAGTTTGTCGGTCGCCTACTACGAGCAGTACTTC
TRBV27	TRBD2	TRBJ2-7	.	CASSTDRTSGSEQYF	TGTGCCAGCAGTACCGACCGGACTAGCGGGAGCGAGCAGTACTTC
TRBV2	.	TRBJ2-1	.	CASTASEGLGYNEQFF	TGTGCCAGCACCGCCTCGGAGGGGTTGGGATACAATGAGCAGTTCTTC
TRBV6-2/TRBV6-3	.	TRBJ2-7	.	CASSYRGSNYEQYF	TGTGCCAGCAGTTACAGGGGGTCCAACTACGAGCAGTACTTC
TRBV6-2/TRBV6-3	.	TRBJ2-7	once	CASSKGFGTSAYEQYF	TGTGCCAGCAGTAAGGGGTTCGGGACTTCAGCCTACGAGCAGTACTTC